This TCR beta chain was documented in a study of T cell repertoires in aging, cancer and after chemotherapy (dated by TCRdb to the late 2010s). Background on the whole study: Donors were distributed across six age groups ranging from 30 or younger to 70 or older, with at least three individuals included per group. Alongside about 97 healthy donors serving as a reference group, the cohort included over 200 cancer patients, of whom roughly 92 had hematological cancers and more than 110 had solid cancers. In the hematological group, the paired samples taken before and after chemotherapy came from chronic lymphocytic leukemia patients who were treated with regimens based on fludarabine or bendamustine. In total, the full dataset held 8.5 million to 9.5 million TCR reads. To examine immunoaging and T cell reconstitution after chemotherapy, the study profiled TCR beta repertoires in peripheral blood from healthy donors and cancer patients.

Study-wide conclusions, independent of this receptor: Untreated patients with hematological or solid cancers showed significantly lower blood TCR diversity and higher clonality than age-matched healthy donors. In healthy donors, the decline in TCR diversity with age was mainly due to loss of richness, whereas in cancer patients loss of evenness also played a role. Hematological cancer patients had lymphoid organ infiltration, which may itself impair thymic emigration or peripheral T cell expansion. In both cancer cohorts, median generation probability rose over the chemotherapy interval, which suggests that the repertoire was reconstituted through rebound thymic output. It was noted by the authors that conclusions about immunological memory after chemotherapy cannot be drawn from the repertoire data.

In regard to this clonotype: There is no known antigen for this receptor. One junction end does not reproduce the germline sequence, and a read error may be involved.

Instead of sorted cells or RNA, genomic DNA extracted from peripheral blood served as the source for amplifying TCR beta rearrangements. Rearranged TRB sequences spanning V, D and J segments were amplified in a multiplex touch-down PCR with a mixed TRB-A/B primer pool. Illumina adapters and sample indices were attached to the amplicons in two consecutive PCR reactions using Phusion HS II polymerase. Amplicons were gel-purified using the NucleoSpin Gel and PCR Clean-up kit and were subsequently checked with Qubit and an Agilent 2100 Bioanalyzer. Sequencing of libraries was carried out on an Illumina MiSeq in 600-cycle, single-indexed, paired-end runs. From the authors' description of their analysis: MiXCR versions 2.12 and 3.0.5 were used to process TRB sequences. Each unique CDR3 nucleotide sequence counted as one clone, and only productive sequences with at least two reads were retained. Repertoire metrics included Shannon diversity, evenness, clonality (one minus evenness), and alpha-parameterized diversity profiles from alpha 0 to 5. The IGoR algorithm was used to calculate generation probabilities for clones in the paired samples taken before and after chemotherapy. TCRdb redid the processing of the public reads, applying fastp at Q25 and MiXCR, and retained in-frame beta chains. All rows with the same CDR3 protein become a single entry with the most common DNA and genes. The V and J calls and clone size are TCRdb's, not the authors'. The sample table holds about 1,800 distinct CDR3 sequences, of which 22% were seen once. The ten top clones hold over 45% of the sample.

The CDR3 covers 15 residues, taking in both the cysteine and the phenylalanine. Only the CDR3 portion is preserved as DNA: 45 bases, with reading frame beginning at the first base. The germline V gene encodes CDR1 KGHSH and CDR2 LQKENI. Input material: blood. The clonotype was recovered from a human donor with a blood cancer. Rearrangement joined TRBV18 to TRBJ2-1, with the D call perhaps TRBD1 or TRBD2, as 6 bases match in each case. The DNA sequence is TGTGTCAGCTCACCAATGACGGGGGCCTACAATAAGCAGTTCTTC. This codes for CVSSPMTGAYNKQFF.